Below are 9 T cell receptor beta chains sequenced from a single sample in a study of CD8+CD57+ T cells in acquired aplastic anemia. The sequenced patients had an expansion of CD8+CD57+ cells seen by flow cytometry. Profiles of TCR beta VDJ and CDR3 were generated from a genomic DNA template. Using its own MiXCR run on the reads, TCRdb lists one record per CDR3 protein. The table lists around 180,000 distinct CDR3 sequences, almost 50% of them singletons. Sequencing was carried out using sorted CD4+, CD8+, or CD8+CD57+ T cells (not recorded which) from PBMCs. All receptors come from a human donor with aplastic anemia.

A few counts support this clonotype. The chain joins TRBV7-2 to TRBJ2-1, with 10 bases fitting TRBD2. The CDR3 is made up of 15 amino acids. Germline V gene sequence: CDR1 SGHTA, CDR2 FQGNSA. V shed 5 bases and J 6 bases; nucleotides not matched to a gene: 7. The CDR3: CASSPDSGGFNEQFF. In DNA form, the CDR3 reads TGTGCCAGCAGCCCTGATAGCGGGGGGTTCAATGAGCAGTTCTTC.

In this sample, this clonotype turned up many times. The chain is built from TRBV7-9 and TRBJ1-2; D is ambiguous. CDR3 length: 16 residues. Trimming pared 1 base from V and 0 bases from J, leaving 12 bases between. Germline V lookup: CDR1 SEHNR, CDR2 FQNEAQ (reference sequence). This CDR3 is CASSLVWITTNYGYTF. CDR3 bases: TGTGCCAGCAGCTTAGTATGGATAACTACTAACTATGGCTACACCTTC.

The chain uses TRBV12-3 or TRBV12-4 and TRBJ2-6; D not resolved. Deletions cut 6 bases from V and 0 bases from J, with 9 bases between. The CDR3 length is 15 residues. The CDR3 region is CASRDADSGANVLTF. The CDR3 DNA reads TGTGCCAGCAGGGACGCCGACTCTGGGGCCAACGTCCTGACTTTC.

A word on this clonotype: With a much larger clone just one base away, this may be a read error. The genes are TRBV4-2 and TRBJ1-2, with D maybe TRBD1 (5 bases). The V gene lost 4 bases and the J gene lost 0 bases, with 15 bases spanning the gap. The CDR3 is 16 residues long. CDR1 LGHNA and CDR2 YNFKEQ come from the germline V gene. CDR3 loop: CASSLGRGNSNYGYTF. Written as DNA, the CDR3 is TGTGCCAGCAGCCTCGGACGGGGGAACTCTAACTATGGCTACACCTTC.

This chain uses TRBV20-1 with TRBJ2-3, with TRBD2 matching 12 bases. The CDR3 is made up of 17 amino acids. Germline-derived CDR1 and CDR2 are DFQATT and SNEGSKA (reference sequence). With 2 bases clipped from V and 6 bases from J, the junction kept 12 bases outside the gene matches. CDR3 loop: CSARLAGGPVLTDTQYF. The DNA of the CDR3 is TGCAGTGCTAGACTAGCGGGAGGGCCAGTACTTACCGATACGCAGTATTTT.

The genes are TRBV5-8 and TRBJ2-7, with TRBD2 identical over 9 bases. The CDR3 is made up of 15 amino acids. The ends lost 3 bases at V and 6 bases at J; junction bases unmatched: 10. Germline CDR1 is SGHTS and CDR2 is YDEGEE. This chain's CDR3 is CASSSPLAGEGEQYF. The CDR3 DNA reads TGTGCCAGCAGCTCGCCTTTAGCGGGAGAGGGCGAGCAGTACTTC.

Details on this clonotype: A junction end diverges from the germline sequence, so it may reflect a read error. The chain links TRBV2 to TRBJ1-5; the D gene is possibly TRBD1 (6 bases). In germline, CDR1 is SNHLY, CDR2 FYNNEI. The CDR3 extends over 14 amino acids. The CDR3 DNA is TGTGACAGCAGTGAGGGGGGGCGTATGGAGCCCCAGCATTTT. Translated: CDSSEGGRMEPQHF.

This clonotype showed up many times. The CDR3 here is CASSVDLGEHTEAFF. CDR3 DNA sequence: TGTGCCAGCAGCGTAGATTTAGGGGAGCACACTGAAGCTTTCTTT. The chain is built from TRBV9 and TRBJ1-1; D possibly corresponds to TRBD1 (5 bases). Looked up from germline, CDR1 is SGDLS and CDR2 is YYNGEE. The CDR3 has 15 amino acids. Trimming stripped 0 bases from V and 3 bases from J, with 12 bases between.

The chain uses TRBV24-1 and TRBJ1-5, with D possibly being TRBD1 (5 bases). The CDR3 has 15 residues. From germline, CDR1 is KGHDR and CDR2 SFDVKD. V lost 9 bases and J 1 base, leaving 15 bases between the germline ends. CDR3 loop: CATGRGGSSNQPQHF. The CDR3, as DNA: TGTGCCACCGGCCGCGGGGGATCGAGCAATCAGCCCCAGCATTTT.